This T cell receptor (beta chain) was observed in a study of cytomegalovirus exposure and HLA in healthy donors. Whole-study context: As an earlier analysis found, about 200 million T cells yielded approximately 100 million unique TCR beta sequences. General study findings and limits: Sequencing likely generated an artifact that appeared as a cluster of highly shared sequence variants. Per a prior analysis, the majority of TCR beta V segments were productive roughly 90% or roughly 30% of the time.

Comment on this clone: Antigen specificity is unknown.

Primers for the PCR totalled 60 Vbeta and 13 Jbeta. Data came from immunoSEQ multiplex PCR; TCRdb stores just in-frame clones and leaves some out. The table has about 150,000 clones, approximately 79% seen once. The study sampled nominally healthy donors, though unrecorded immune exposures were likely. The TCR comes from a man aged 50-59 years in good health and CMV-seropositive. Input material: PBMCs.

The CDR3 loop reads CSVRPPGQTNEKLFF. The CDR3 DNA follows: TGCAGCGTTCGGCCCCCCGGACAAACTAATGAAAAACTGTTTTTT. The rearrangement joins TRBV29-1 to TRBJ1-4, with D possibly being TRBD1 (5 bases). The V and J ends lost 5 bases and 1 base respectively, with 14 bases between them. The germline V gene has CDR1 SQVTM and CDR2 ANQGSEA. This CDR3 is 15 amino acids long.